These 10 T cell receptor beta chains were all obtained from the same sample, sequenced in a study of cytotoxic CD8 clonotypes in ibrutinib-treated CLL. This table comes from immunoSEQ multiplex PCR, and its TCRdb copy is limited to in-frame clones, with some not included. The repertoire holds about 200,000 clones, with 60% to 80% as singletons. Material: PBMCs, obtained after 12 months of ibrutinib treatment. Every receptor here comes from a human donor with chronic lymphocytic leukemia.

The rearrangement uses TRBV28 and TRBJ2-2; 8 nucleotides match TRBD1. The CDR3 covers 13 residues. Trimming took 8 bases from V and 4 from J; bases not matched to a gene: 3. CDR1 MDHEN and CDR2 SYDVKM come from the germline V gene. The CDR3 protein is CASQDRATGELFF. The DNA for the CDR3 is TGTGCCAGCCAGGACAGGGCCACCGGGGAGCTGTTTTTT.

This sequence joins TRBV28 and TRBJ1-1; 9 positions agree with TRBD1. Germline lookup yields CDR1 MDHEN and CDR2 SYDVKM. J was trimmed by 3 bases and V by 5 bases; bases with no gene match: 13. This CDR3 contains 17 residues. Here the CDR3 reads CASSKTGGWNEHTEAFF. CDR3 nucleotide sequence: TGTGCCAGCAGTAAAACAGGGGGCTGGAATGAGCACACTGAAGCTTTCTTT.

The chain recombines TRBV10-1 with TRBJ2-2, with 9 bases identical to TRBD1. The CDR3 runs 16 residues. Germline V gene sequence: CDR1 WNHNN, CDR2 SYGVQD (reference sequence). Trimming at V came to 2 bases and at J to 6 bases, leaving 7 bases not matched to a gene. The CDR3 protein is CASSEHGTGMAGELFF. The CDR3 DNA sequence: TGCGCCAGCAGTGAGCACGGGACAGGGATGGCCGGGGAGCTGTTTTTT.

The V call is TRBV7-8, the J call TRBJ2-7, with TRBD1 as a possible D gene (6 bases). Germline V gene lookup returns CDR1 SGHVS and CDR2 FQNEAQ. This CDR3 spans 13 amino acids. Trimming shortened V by 4 bases and J by 5 bases, and 12 bases separated the two germline ends. Here the CDR3 DNA reads TGTGCCAGCAGCTCACACAGGGCGGACGAGCAGTACTTC. Translation gives CASSSHRADEQYF.

As regards this clone: The junction departs from the called germline gene at one end, perhaps through a read error. J is TRBJ2-7 and V is TRBV4-1, with 7 bases fitting TRBD2. The CDR3 is 17 residues long. Germline CDR1 is MGHRA and CDR2 is YSYEKL. CDR3 coding DNA: TGCGCCGGCAGCCAAGATGAGGGAGGGGCCAACTCCTACGAGCAGTACTTC. This translates into CAGSQDEGGANSYEQYF.

V is TRBV7-2 and J is TRBJ1-1; TRBD1 matches 8 bases. CDR3 length: 15 amino acids. After removal of 5 bases from V and 4 bases from J, the junction contained 9 bases not matched to a gene. Germline V CDR1 and CDR2: SGHTA, FQGNSA. CDR3 sequence: CASSPRTGRVTEAFF. As DNA, the CDR3 is TGTGCCAGCAGCCCACGGACAGGGAGGGTCACTGAAGCTTTCTTT.

The chain has TRBV6-5 and TRBJ2-7, with 8 positions matching TRBD1. Trimming at V came to 6 bases and at J to 0 bases, leaving 7 bases not matched to a gene. This CDR3 is built from 15 residues. Germline V lookup: CDR1 MNHEY, CDR2 SVGAGI. In DNA form, the CDR3 reads TGTGCCAGCAGCCGGGACAGGATCGACTCCTACGAGCAGTACTTC. Translated: CASSRDRIDSYEQYF.

The rearrangement links TRBV27 to TRBJ1-4; D unresolved. The CDR3 extends over 15 amino acids. V was trimmed by 0 bases and J by 6 bases, leaving 11 bases between them. CDR1 and CDR2 from the germline V gene are MNHEY and SMNVEV (reference sequence). CDR3 sequence: CASSLSTPVYEKLFF. DNA of the CDR3: TGTGCCAGCAGTTTATCGACTCCGGTTTATGAAAAACTGTTTTTT. Full variable domain (outside the CDR3, taken from reference TRBV27 and TRBJ1-4): EAQVTQNPRYLITVTGKKLTVTCSQNMNHEYMSWYRQDPGLGLRQIYYSMNVEVTDKGDVPEGYKVSRKEKRNFPLILESPSPNQTSLYFCASSLSTPVYEKLFFGSGTQLSVL.

Only a few counts were recorded for this clone. The rearrangement joins TRBV25-1 to TRBJ2-7, with 13 bases matching TRBD2. V shed 3 bases, J shed 2 bases, and the junction held 4 bases outside the gene matches. Germline loops: CDR1 MGHDK, CDR2 SYGVNS. The CDR3 contains 16 residues. CDR3 sequence reads: CASSEGTSGGAYEQYF. The CDR3 bases are TGTGCCAGCAGTGAGGGAACTAGCGGGGGGGCCTACGAGCAGTACTTC.

The genes are TRBV6-1 and TRBJ2-3, with 9 bases that match TRBD2. The CDR3 is 16 residues long. Germline V gives CDR1 MNHNS, CDR2 SASEGT. V gave up 0 bases and J gave up 0 bases; unmatched junction bases: 1. The CDR3 sequence: CASSEAAGGSTDTQYF. CDR3 nucleotides: TGTGCCAGCAGTGAAGCGGCGGGAGGGAGCACAGATACGCAGTATTTT.